The clone carrying this T cell receptor beta chain occurred a few times. Its specificity is not known. After constant-region reverse-primer amplification, full-length variable regions underwent semi-nested PCR with Nested Universal Primer A. TCRdb reanalysed the 5' RACE reads using MiXCR and keeps one entry per CDR3 protein. The sample includes 35,000 to 50,000 distinct CDR3 sequences, around 20% of them seen just once. This CDR3 is built from 12 residues. J gave up 10 bases and V 5 bases, and 3 bases lay outside the gene matches. Germline V CDR1 and CDR2: MDHEN, SYDVKM. The sorted Tregs were CD4+CD25+CD127-/low cells. Findings and caveats of the study: The larger-cohort validation was restricted to a single TCR beta V-J rearrangement rather than whole repertoires. The TCR gene usage of tumor memory CD4+ T cells clustered together with blood and lymph node memory CD4+ cells and with lymph node naive CD4+ cells. Greatest tumor Treg TCR overlap was with tumor naive CD4+ cells.

The sample comprised Tregs sorted from blood. This receptor was obtained from a female donor with breast cancer. This chain connects TRBV28 to TRBJ1-2; 11 nucleotides align to TRBD1. The DNA of the CDR3 is TGTGCCAGCAGTGTGGGACAGGGGGACTACACCTTC. Protein sequence: CASSVGQGDYTF.